This T cell receptor (beta chain) was found in a study of shared T cell receptors in the human thymus (dated by TCRdb to the early 2020s). As for the study more broadly: The study examined how the human thymus generates shared, self-reactive T-cell receptor alpha chains.

The method behind the library was the immunoSEQ multiplex PCR assay. Entries here come from immuneACCESS through TCRdb and include only in-frame sequences with V and J called. Some clones fail to appear in such tables; in the studies checked, an unresolved V gene covers under half of the shortfall, and the cause of the remainder is unknown. Across this sample there are about 540,000 clones, with about 84% seen only once. Clones ranked in the top ten supply roughly 0.013% of the sample. In regard to this clone: The antigen it binds to is not known. It has no much larger one-base neighbor in the sample; base qualities were not kept.

This same sample was also part of a study on human thymus T cells. In that second paper, the authors write: Immunologically healthy infants undergoing open corrective cardiac surgery for congenital heart defects in Finland were used as donors. Thymus tissue was collected as surgical resects that were removed during corrective cardiac surgery. Biased V and J gene segment usage appeared to be present in both thymic and peripheral blood repertoires. According to the related research, thymic TCR repertoires were highly overlapping among unrelated individuals. The study used about 8 infant thymus samples plus four related peripheral blood samples to characterize TCR alpha and beta repertoires. The cohort included more than 5 male and a couple of female infants, with donor ages spanning 7 to 244 days. Thymocytes were released mechanically from tissue and stored at -70 °C as pellets of roughly 9-32 million cells. Genomic DNA was extracted from frozen cell pellets with a QIAsymphony instrument. The immunoSEQ multiplex PCR assay was used to amplify the TCRB and TCRAD loci from a standardized amount of quality-controlled genomic DNA. The V(D)J region was spanned by amplicons of a length sufficient to cover the CDR3 and to identify V and J genes. The commercial immunoSEQ service was used to sequence amplicons on an Illumina platform. Primer bias and sequencing errors were corrected as previously described, and TCRAD and TCRB were defined on the basis of the IMGT database. The repertoires were analysed using immunoSEQ Analyzer 3.0 and VDJTools for basic statistics, V/J segment usage, diversity estimates, rarefaction and pairwise overlap. Diversity was estimated using the Chao1, ChaoE, Efron-Thisted, Shannon and inverse Simpson indices, and was also estimated on datasets down-sampled to the size of the smallest sample. Repertoire overlap was determined by strict matching of CDR3 nucleotide sequence, V gene and J gene, and Jaccard-based multidimensional scaling clustering was applied. On average, thymus samples yielded 750,000 to 1,000,000 unique TCRB clonotypes, whereas blood samples yielded about 80,000.

The receptor was derived from a boy under three years old with a congenital heart defect. Donor details come from another sample of the same person, matched by shared clones. The sample comprised thymocytes.

The CDR3 protein is CSVESDRRDMNTEAFF. The DNA reads TGCAGCGTTGAGAGTGATCGGCGTGACATGAACACTGAAGCTTTCTTT. The chain is encoded by TRBV29-1 joined to TRBJ1-1, with the identity of the D gene unclear. For CDR1 and CDR2, the germline V gene lists SQVTM and ANQGSEA. V loses 3 bases of germline sequence and J loses 0 bases, and the interval between the two ends is 17 bases. The CDR3 spans 16 residues, from the cysteine through the phenylalanine. Kept here is only the CDR3 DNA, which spans 48 bases and is read in frame from base 1.